This TCR beta chain was captured in a study of cytomegalovirus exposure and HLA in healthy donors. This clone showed up just once. What it recognizes is unknown. Study results and limitations: The authors excluded some V segments, including TRBV6-2 and TRBV6-3, as indistinguishable. Most TCR sequences proved rare, with some public TCRs found in many donors.

The CDR3 contains 10 residues. Germline assignment: CDR1 SNHLY and CDR2 FYNNEI. Trimming took off 4 bases at V and 9 bases at J, with 4 bases between the two ends. The primer mix had 60 Vbeta and 13 Jbeta primers. Method: immunoSEQ multiplex PCR; TCRdb's copy keeps in-frame clones and lacks some. This sample has around 110,000 clones, with 65% to 80% found just once. The TCR originated in a man between 60 and 75 years old in good health and CMV-seronegative. Sequenced: PBMCs. The genes are TRBV2 and TRBJ2-4; D gene uncertain. CDR3 coding DNA: TGTGCCAGCAGTGTCGGCATTCAGTACTTC. Translation: CASSVGIQYF.